Here is one T cell receptor beta chain with its context. Its matching antigen is unknown. This entry comes from a study of STAT5B mutations in CD4+ large granular lymphocyte leukemia. Turning to the study itself: The CDR3 'QG' motif was associated with a particular HLA allele among healthy donors. Study-level points and caveats: Compared with healthy controls (2/35), patient top clones favored TRBV06 (8/27).

Clones were sequenced by immunoSEQ multiplex PCR, and TCRdb holds only the in-frame ones, with some missing. The table records 30,000 to 40,000 clones, roughly four fifths of them present only once. The germline CDR1 and CDR2 sequences are SGHAT and FQDESV (reference sequence). The V and J ends lost 4 bases and 0 bases, in that order; junction bases with no gene match: 13. CDR3 length: 18 residues. The rearrangement uses TRBV11-1 and TRBJ1-1; 8 positions match TRBD1. Sequenced sample: CD4+ T cells from blood buffy coats. This clonotype was sampled from a human donor in good health. The CDR3 DNA reads as TGTGCCAGCAGCTCAAACCTTCGGACAGGGCACTTGAACACTGAAGCTTTCTTT. Amino acids: CASSSNLRTGHLNTEAFF.